These 19 T cell receptor beta chains originate from one sample sequenced in a study of cytomegalovirus exposure and HLA in healthy donors. Using immunoSEQ multiplex PCR, the repertoire was profiled, and TCRdb retains in-frame clones only, with some absent. The table records about 190,000 clones, roughly 82% of them present only once. Sequencing was done on a sample of PBMCs. These receptors all stem from a man aged 18 to 35 in good health and CMV-seropositive.

This clone was observed a handful of times. The rearrangement joins TRBV15 to TRBJ2-5; TRBD1 matches at 9 bases. Germline CDR1 reads LNHNV; CDR2 reads YYDKDF (reference sequence). J gave up 4 bases and V 6 bases, and 15 bases lay outside the gene matches. The CDR3 is 17 amino acids. This CDR3 reads CATRRGRGQGVGETQYF. The CDR3 DNA reads TGTGCCACCAGGAGGGGACGGGGACAGGGAGTGGGAGAGACCCAGTACTTC.

The chain joins TRBV18 to TRBJ2-2; D not resolved. Trimming removed 3 bases from V and 0 bases from J, with 11 bases in between. In germline, CDR1 is KGHSH, CDR2 LQKENI. The CDR3 is made up of 16 amino acids. The CDR3 region has the DNA TGTGCCAGCTCACCGAGAAGCGAAACGAACACCGGGGAGCTGTTTTTT. Protein product: CASSPRSETNTGELFF.

The CDR3 coding sequence is TGCAGTGCTAGAGTCACAGGGGGGGCTTTCTTT. It specifies CSARVTGGAFF. V gene TRBV20-1 combines with J gene TRBJ1-1, with 8 bases lining up with TRBD1. V lost 1 base and J lost 11; bases outside the gene matches: 3. Germline V gives CDR1 DFQATT, CDR2 SNEGSKA (reference sequence). The CDR3 loop spans 11 amino acids.

The chain has TRBV7-2 and TRBJ2-7; 7 bases line up with TRBD2. There are 14 residues in the CDR3. In germline, CDR1 is SGHTA, CDR2 FQGNSA. Unmatched junction bases numbered 2, after V lost 1 base and J lost 2 bases. CDR3 sequence reads: CASSLGDYAYEQYF. DNA of the CDR3: TGTGCCAGCAGCTTAGGGGACTACGCCTACGAGCAGTACTTC.

The rearrangement joins TRBV5-1 to TRBJ2-7; TRBD2 matches 11 bases. V lost 4 bases, J lost 4 bases, and 4 bases stayed unmatched. The germline gives CDR1 SGHRS, CDR2 YFSETQ. The CDR3 sequence is 14 residues long. The CDR3 here is CASSRGLAEYEQYF. The CDR3 nucleotides are TGCGCCAGCAGCCGGGGACTAGCGGAGTACGAGCAGTACTTC. The full variable domain, in which reference TRBV5-1 and TRBJ2-7 provide the parts outside the CDR3, is KAGVTQTPRYLIKTRGQQVTLSCSPISGHRSVSWYQQTPGQGLQFLFEYFSETQRNKGNFPGRFSGRQFSNSRSEMNVSTLELGDSALYLCASSRGLAEYEQYFGPGTRLTVT.

The rearrangement uses TRBV27 and TRBJ1-1; D may be TRBD1 (6 bases). The CDR3 totals 16 residues. Germline V lookup: CDR1 MNHEY, CDR2 SMNVEV (reference sequence). V was shortened by 3 bases and J by 0 bases, with 14 bases between the two germline ends. The CDR3 coding sequence is TGTGCCAGCAGTTTGGGCGGGGGCCACATGAACACTGAAGCTTTCTTT. Translating gives CASSLGGGHMNTEAFF.

The V and J genes are TRBV14 and TRBJ1-2; D is undetermined. CDR1 SGHDN and CDR2 FVKESK come from the germline V gene. V gave up 4 bases and J gave up 4 bases, with 10 bases separating them. The CDR3 spans 13 residues. The CDR3 nucleotides read TGTGCCAGCAGCCCAACAGCAACCTATGGCTACACCTTC. It is translated as CASSPTATYGYTF.

The chain has TRBV5-1 and TRBJ2-1; D perhaps matches TRBD2 (5 bases). Trimming removed 2 bases from V and 0 bases from J, with 6 bases in between. The CDR3 has 14 amino acids. Germline CDR1 SGHRS, CDR2 YFSETQ. The CDR3 is CASSFTSSYNEQFF. DNA for the CDR3: TGCGCCAGCAGCTTTACTAGCTCCTACAATGAGCAGTTCTTC.

This clone occurred once. Relative to the germline gene, one junction end is altered; a read error may explain this. This chain joins TRBV30 and TRBJ1-2; 9 bases match TRBD1. The germline V gene has CDR1 GTSNPN and CDR2 SVGIG (reference sequence). The CDR3 totals 14 residues. Here the CDR3 reads CAGSPPGQGRGYTF. CDR3 nucleotides: TGTGCCGGGAGTCCCCCGGGACAGGGTCGAGGCTACACCTTC.

The chain is built from TRBV28 and TRBJ2-7; 9 bases are shared with TRBD1. V trimming: 6 bases; J trimming: 3 bases; junction bases outside the gene matches: 6. There are 14 residues in the CDR3. Germline values: CDR1 MDHEN, CDR2 SYDVKM. CDR3 nucleotides: TGTGCCAGCAGCCCCGGACAGGGGCGCTACGAGCAGTACTTC. Encoded protein: CASSPGQGRYEQYF.

The rearrangement joins TRBV25-1 to TRBJ1-1; no reliable D call. In germline, CDR1 is MGHDK, CDR2 SYGVNS. The CDR3 contains 12 residues. V was clipped by 4 bases and J by 5 bases, with 8 bases between them. In DNA, the CDR3 is TGTGCCAGCAGTGGGCGAGGGACTGAAGCTTTCTTT. Its translation is CASSGRGTEAFF.

This clone was seen a few times. CDR3 loop: CASSPFPRGGGSTGELFF. CDR3 nucleotide sequence: TGTGCCAGCAGCCCCTTTCCTCGCGGAGGGGGCAGCACCGGGGAGCTGTTTTTT. The chain is built from TRBV6-4 and TRBJ2-2, with a weak D call TRBD1 (7 bases). The germline V gene has CDR1 MRHNA and CDR2 SNTAGT. V lost 6 bases to trimming and J lost 4 bases, with 24 bases between them. CDR3 length: 18 residues.

The genes are TRBV19 and TRBJ2-5; maybe TRBD2 (6 bases). Germline V gene lookup returns CDR1 LNHDA and CDR2 SQIVND (reference sequence). The CDR3 has 14 amino acids. V lost 3 bases to trimming and J lost 2 bases, with 10 bases between them. CDR3 bases: TGTGCCAGTAGTATGCGGCGGGGACAAGAGACCCAGTACTTC. Amino acid sequence: CASSMRRGQETQYF.

The chain is built from TRBV14 and TRBJ1-1; D unclear. This CDR3 is built from 11 residues. Germline V CDR1 and CDR2: SGHDN, FVKESK. The V end was cut by 3 bases, the J end by 10 bases, with 9 bases between. CDR3 sequence (DNA): TGTGCCAGCAGCCAGGGCCCTCGAGCTTTCTTT. Its translation: CASSQGPRAFF.

The rearrangement uses TRBV6-5 and TRBJ1-2; D is undetermined. The length of the CDR3 is 11 residues. Germline V gene data show CDR1 as MNHEY and CDR2 as SVGAGI. V lost 8 bases and J 5 bases, leaving 9 bases between the germline ends. CDR3 protein: CASGEVYGYTF. The CDR3 nucleotides are TGTGCCAGCGGTGAGGTTTATGGCTACACCTTC.

This chain connects TRBV30 to TRBJ2-5; 9 bases align to TRBD2. CDR1 and CDR2 (germline): GTSNPN, SVGIG (reference sequence). Unmatched junction bases numbered 10, after V lost 5 bases and J lost 3 bases. This CDR3 region has 15 residues. This chain's CDR3 is CAWFPGGRAEETQYF. The CDR3 DNA reads as TGTGCCTGGTTCCCAGGCGGGAGGGCCGAAGAGACCCAGTACTTC.

The chain recombines TRBV29-1 with TRBJ2-1; no firm D call. The CDR3 is made up of 13 amino acids. CDR1 and CDR2 from the germline V gene are SQVTM and ANQGSEA. V lost 7 bases to trimming and J lost 4 bases, with 14 bases between them. The chain's CDR3 is CSALLTMYNEQFF. In nucleotides, the CDR3 is TGCAGCGCCCTCCTAACCATGTACAATGAGCAGTTCTTC.

V usage is TRBV27 and J usage is TRBJ2-1, with a weak D call TRBD1 (6 bases). The CDR3 is 11 residues long. Trimming removed 10 bases at V and 9 bases at J, with 13 bases between. Looked up from germline, CDR1 is MNHEY and CDR2 is SMNVEV (reference sequence). The DNA for the CDR3 is TGTGCCACCGCAGGGGTCGGTGAGCAGTTCTTC. Translating it yields CATAGVGEQFF.

The rearrangement links TRBV6-4 to TRBJ2-1, with TRBD2 matching over 13 bases. This CDR3 contains 15 residues. The germline CDR1 and CDR2 sequences are MRHNA and SNTAGT. The trim removed 6 bases at V and 6 bases at J, leaving 5 bases unmatched. As DNA, the CDR3 is TGTGCCAGCAGGCGACTAGCGGGAGGCGTCAATGAGCAGTTCTTC. This encodes CASRRLAGGVNEQFF.